This TCR beta chain was recorded in a study of identical twins. General study findings and limits: It was possible that invariant MAIT and iNKT cells partly confounded the zero-insertion analyses. Sequences that were beta out-of-frame showed weaker excess twin sharing. Without tracking the same donors, conclusions rested on cross-sectional statistical analysis.

V lost 6 bases and J lost 3, with 12 bases in between. The CDR3 runs to 14 residues. Using its own MiXCR run on the 5' RACE reads, TCRdb lists one record per CDR3 protein. The sample has roughly 1.6 million distinct CDR3 sequences, about 32% seen once. About this clonotype: Its cognate antigen is unknown.

The sequence was collected from a newborn girl in good health. The V and J genes are TRBV12-3 or TRBV12-4 and TRBJ1-5; no definite D call. Input material: cord blood. The CDR3 is CASSSLGINQPQHF. The CDR3 DNA is TGTGCCAGCAGCTCGCTGGGGATCAATCAGCCCCAGCATTTT.